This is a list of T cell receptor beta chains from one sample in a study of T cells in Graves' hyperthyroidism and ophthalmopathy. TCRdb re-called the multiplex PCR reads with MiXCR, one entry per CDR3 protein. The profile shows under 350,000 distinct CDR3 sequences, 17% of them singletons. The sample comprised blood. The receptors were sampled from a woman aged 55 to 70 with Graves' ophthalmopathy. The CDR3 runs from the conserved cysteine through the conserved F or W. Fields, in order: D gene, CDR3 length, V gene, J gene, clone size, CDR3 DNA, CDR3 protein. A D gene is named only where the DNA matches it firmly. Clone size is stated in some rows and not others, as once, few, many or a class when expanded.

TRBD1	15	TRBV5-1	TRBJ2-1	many	TGCGCCAGCAGCTGGGGACAGGGGGATATGGATGAGCAGTTCTTC	CASSWGQGDMDEQFF
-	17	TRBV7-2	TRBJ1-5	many	TGTGCCAGCAGCTTGGGGCAGGGGCGGGGGAGCAATCAGCCCCAGCATTTT	CASSLGQGRGSNQPQHF
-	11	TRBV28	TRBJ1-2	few	TGTGCCAGCAGTTCATACGGTGGCTACACCTTC	CASSSYGGYTF
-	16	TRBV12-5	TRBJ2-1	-	TGTGCTAGTGGTAGGGGGGCCCAGGGCTCCTACAATGAGCAGTTCTTC	CASGRGAQGSYNEQFF
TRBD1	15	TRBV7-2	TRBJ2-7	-	TGTGCCAGCAGCCACCTTTGGACAGGGACCTACGAGCAGTACTTC	CASSHLWTGTYEQYF
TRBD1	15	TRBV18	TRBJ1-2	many	TGTGCCAGCTCACGTCGACAGGGTGTATTCTATGGCTACACCTTC	CASSRRQGVFYGYTF
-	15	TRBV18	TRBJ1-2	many	TGTGCCAGCTCACCCACACCCGGGTTCGGCTATGGCTACACCTTC	CASSPTPGFGYGYTF
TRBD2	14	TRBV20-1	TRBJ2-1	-	TGCAGTGCTAGAGGTCTAGCGGGGGACAATGAGCAGTTCTTC	CSARGLAGDNEQFF
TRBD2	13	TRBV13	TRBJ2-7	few	TGTGCCAGCAGCTCCCGGGGGGCCTACGAGCAGTACTTC	CASSSRGAYEQYF
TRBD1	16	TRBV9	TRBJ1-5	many	TGTGCCAGCAGCGCCACAGGGGACCCGATCGGTCAGCCCCAGCATTTT	CASSATGDPIGQPQHF
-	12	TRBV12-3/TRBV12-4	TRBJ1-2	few	TGTGCCAGCAGTTTAAAGAGCTATGGCTACACCTTC	CASSLKSYGYTF
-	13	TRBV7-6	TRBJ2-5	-	TGTGCCAGCAGCTCCCAGGTCCCGGAGACCCAGTACTTC	CASSSQVPETQYF
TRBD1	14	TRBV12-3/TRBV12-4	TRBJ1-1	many	TGTGCCAGCAGTTTGGGGACAGGGAGGACTGAAGCTTTCTTT	CASSLGTGRTEAFF
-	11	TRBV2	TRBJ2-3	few	TGTGCCTCTCAACCCGGGGAGACGCAGTATTTT	CASQPGETQYF
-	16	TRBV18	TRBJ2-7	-	TGTGCCAGCTCGATAAATCCGGCAGGGGCTTCCTACGAGCAGTACTTC	CASSINPAGASYEQYF
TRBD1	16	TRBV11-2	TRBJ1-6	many	TGTGCCAGCAGCCGAGAGGGAGGACAGGGCGGTTCACCCCTCCACTTT	CASSREGGQGGSPLHF
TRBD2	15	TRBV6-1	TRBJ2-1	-	TGTGCCAGCAGTTTTACAGCGGGAGCCCACAATGAGCAGTTCTTC	CASSFTAGAHNEQFF
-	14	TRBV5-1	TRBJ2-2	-	TGCGCCAGCAGCTTGCAGGGATGGGCCGGGGAGCTGTTTTTT	CASSLQGWAGELFF
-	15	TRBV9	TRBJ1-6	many	TGTGCCAGCAGCGTAGGGGATGCAGGGGATTCACCCCTCCACTTT	CASSVGDAGDSPLHF
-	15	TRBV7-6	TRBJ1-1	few	TGTGCCAGCAGCCCAGAGGACGATCTGGACACTGAAGCTTTCTTT	CASSPEDDLDTEAFF
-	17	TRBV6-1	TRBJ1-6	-	TGTGCCAGCAGTGAACTGAATCCGGCAACTTTCCCCTCACCCCTCCACTTT	CASSELNPATFPSPLHF
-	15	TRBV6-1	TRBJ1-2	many	TGTGCCAGCAGTGAAGCGCTGTGGGGGAACTATGGCTACACCTTC	CASSEALWGNYGYTF
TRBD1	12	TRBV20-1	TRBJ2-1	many	TGCAGTGCTAAAAAACAGGGGGATGAGCAGTTCTTC	CSAKKQGDEQFF
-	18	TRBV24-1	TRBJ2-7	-	TGTGCCACCAGTATACCTGGGACCGAAATCGCCTTGACCTACGAGCAGTACTTC	CATSIPGTEIALTYEQYF
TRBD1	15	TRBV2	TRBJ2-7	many	TGTGCCAGCAGCCATGAACAGGGGTACTCCTACGAGCAGTACTTC	CASSHEQGYSYEQYF
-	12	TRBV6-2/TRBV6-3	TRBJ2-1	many	TGTGCCAGCGGGGGCGGATACAATGAGCAGTTCTTC	CASGGGYNEQFF
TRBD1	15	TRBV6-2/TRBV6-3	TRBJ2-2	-	TGTGCCAGCAGGAGGGACAGGGTAAACACCGGGGAGCTGTTTTTT	CASRRDRVNTGELFF
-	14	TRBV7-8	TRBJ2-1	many	TGTGCCAGCAGCTTGACCTCGGTGGGCAATGAGCAGTTCTTC	CASSLTSVGNEQFF
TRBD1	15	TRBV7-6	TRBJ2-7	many	TGTGCCAGCAGCTTTGGACAGGGACCGGGCTACGAGCAGTACTTC	CASSFGQGPGYEQYF
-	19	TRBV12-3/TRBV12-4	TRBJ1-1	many	TGTGCCAGCAGTTTTTCTCAGACGGGGGTTGGGGGTTTTTACACTGAAGCTTTCTTT	CASSFSQTGVGGFYTEAFF
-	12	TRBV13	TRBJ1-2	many	TGTGCCAGCAGCCTCGGACGAGATGGCTACACCTTC	CASSLGRDGYTF
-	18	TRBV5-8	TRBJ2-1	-	TGTGCCAGCAGCTTTCAACGGCGGGGTCCTCTAGGGTACAATGAGCAGTTCTTC	CASSFQRRGPLGYNEQFF
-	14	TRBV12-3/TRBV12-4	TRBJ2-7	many	TGTGCCAGCAGTTCCTTTCTGATTGGCTACGAGCAGTACTTC	CASSSFLIGYEQYF
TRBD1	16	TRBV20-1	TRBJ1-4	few	TGCAGTGCTCGAACTTTACCGGGACAGGGCAATGAAAAACTGTTTTTT	CSARTLPGQGNEKLFF
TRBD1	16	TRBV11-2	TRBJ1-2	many	TGTGCCAGCAGCTTAGTTAAGACAGGGGCAAACTATGGCTACACCTTC	CASSLVKTGANYGYTF
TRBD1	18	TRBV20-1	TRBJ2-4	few	TGCAGTGCTAAAAGGACAGGGGACCCTAGAGTAGCCAAAAACATTCAGTACTTC	CSAKRTGDPRVAKNIQYF
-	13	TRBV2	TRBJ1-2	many	TGTGCCAGCAGCACCGGGACCTTCTATGGCTACACCTTC	CASSTGTFYGYTF
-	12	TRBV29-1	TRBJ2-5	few	TGCAGCGTGAGGGCAGGGAGGGAGACCCAGTACTTC	CSVRAGRETQYF
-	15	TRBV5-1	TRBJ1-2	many	TGCGCCAGCAGCCAGGAGGTGACAGCGAACTATGGCTACACCTTC	CASSQEVTANYGYTF
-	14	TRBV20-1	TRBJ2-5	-	TGCAGTGCTTTTCTTGGGTCGTACCAAGAGACCCAGTACTTC	CSAFLGSYQETQYF
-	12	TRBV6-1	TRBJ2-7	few	TGTGCCACCGTAACAGGTGCCTACGAGCAGTACTTC	CATVTGAYEQYF
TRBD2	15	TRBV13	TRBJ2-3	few	TGTGCCAGCAGCTTAGGACTAGCGCTCACAGATACGCAGTATTTT	CASSLGLALTDTQYF
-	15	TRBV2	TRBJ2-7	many	TGTGCCAGCCCCCCCCGCTCTGGGGGTGCCCTCGAGCAGTACTTC	CASPPRSGGALEQYF
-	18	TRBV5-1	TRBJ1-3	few	TGCGCCAGCAGCTTGGTGGCCGCTCCGGGACGGAATGGAAACACCATATATTTT	CASSLVAAPGRNGNTIYF
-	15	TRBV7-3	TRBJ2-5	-	TGTGCCAGCAGCTCCAGTTGGGGGGGGCAGGAGACCCAGTACTTC	CASSSSWGGQETQYF